The rows below give T cell receptor beta chains drawn from one sample of a study of response to subunit inactivated influenza vaccine. TCRdb re-called the RT-PCR reads through MiXCR, storing one row per CDR3 protein. The table has 650,000 to 850,000 distinct CDR3 sequences, 14% seen once; the top ten hold 6.5% to 8.5%. The sequencing here drew on PBMCs from blood, taken approximately 15 days before vaccination. All receptors come from a man aged 45 to 65 who received an inactivated influenza vaccine. Both conserved end residues are part of each CDR3. A D gene is named only where the DNA matches it firmly. Clone sizes are given selectively: once, few, many, or a class where the clone is expanded.

d_call j_call clone_size v_call cdr3_aa cdr3_nt
TRBD2 TRBJ2-7 few TRBV6-2/TRBV6-3 CASSRGGPYEQYF TGTGCCAGCAGTCGGGGGGGGCCCTACGAGCAGTACTTC
TRBD1 TRBJ2-2 NA TRBV7-9 CASSHGQGSTGELFF TGTGCCAGCAGCCACGGACAGGGGAGCACCGGGGAGCTGTTTTTT
TRBD2 TRBJ2-5 NA TRBV29-1 CSVEGGLAFETQYF TGCAGCGTTGAAGGAGGACTAGCGTTCGAGACCCAGTACTTC
NA TRBJ2-1 many TRBV7-9 CASSLPLSSYNEQFF TGTGCCAGCAGCTTACCCTTAAGCTCCTACAATGAGCAGTTCTTC
TRBD2 TRBJ2-1 NA TRBV11-2 CASSLFLAGVRPYNEQFF TGTGCCAGCAGCTTATTTCTAGCGGGAGTTCGGCCCTACAATGAGCAGTTCTTC
NA TRBJ2-3 NA TRBV28 CASSYGVYTDTQYF TGTGCCAGCAGTTATGGGGTTTACACAGATACGCAGTATTTT
NA TRBJ2-1 NA TRBV4-2 CASSQYGVNNEQFF TGTGCCAGCAGCCAATACGGGGTAAACAATGAGCAGTTCTTC
NA TRBJ1-6 NA TRBV12-3/TRBV12-4 CASSLPGSPLHF TGTGCCAGCAGTCTACCGGGTTCACCCCTCCACTTT
NA TRBJ1-2 NA TRBV12-3/TRBV12-4 CASSSTGLEGYTF TGTGCCAGCAGTTCGACCGGCCTCGAGGGCTACACCTTC
TRBD2 TRBJ2-1 few TRBV20-1 CCARDLILTSGSDEQFF TGCTGTGCTAGAGATCTAATTTTGACTAGCGGGAGTGATGAGCAGTTCTTC
NA TRBJ1-1 NA TRBV10-3 CAISDTGRGRTEAFF TGTGCCATCAGTGATACAGGGCGGGGGAGAACTGAAGCTTTCTTT
TRBD1 TRBJ1-2 NA TRBV10-3 CAIRPASDRGEVGYTF TGTGCCATCAGGCCGGCCTCCGACAGGGGCGAGGTTGGCTACACCTTC
NA TRBJ2-3 many TRBV27 CASSPGRADTQYF TGTGCCAGCAGCCCAGGGAGAGCAGATACGCAGTATTTT
NA TRBJ2-7 few TRBV6-2/TRBV6-3 CASTRLEGISYEQYF TGTGCCAGCACCAGGTTAGAGGGGATCTCCTACGAGCAGTACTTC
NA TRBJ2-1 few TRBV5-1 CASIGSSYNEQFF TGCGCCAGCATCGGGAGCAGCTACAATGAGCAGTTCTTC
TRBD2 TRBJ2-2 many TRBV20-1 CSAARGNSGTDTGELFF TGCAGTGCGGCTAGAGGAAATAGCGGGACTGACACCGGGGAGCTGTTTTTT
TRBD2 TRBJ2-7 few TRBV7-9 CASSGTSGSPYEQYF TGTGCCAGCTCCGGGACTAGCGGGAGCCCCTACGAGCAGTACTTC
NA TRBJ1-1 many TRBV29-1 CSVDEASAFF TGCAGCGTTGACGAGGCGTCAGCTTTCTTT
NA TRBJ2-1 many TRBV5-1 CASSWAGPSDEQFF TGCGCCAGCAGCTGGGCGGGTCCGTCGGATGAGCAGTTCTTC
NA TRBJ2-2 many TRBV10-3 CAINGRGTTGELFF TGTGCCATCAATGGGCGGGGAACGACCGGGGAGCTGTTTTTT
TRBD2 TRBJ2-5 many TRBV7-6 CASRGGRETQYF TGTGCCAGCCGGGGGGGCCGGGAGACCCAGTACTTC
TRBD1 TRBJ2-2 many TRBV12-3/TRBV12-4 CASSRRQGATGELFF TGTGCCAGCAGTCGACGACAGGGTGCCACCGGGGAGCTGTTTTTT
TRBD1 TRBJ2-7 few TRBV5-1 CASSSETGVVYEQYF TGCGCCAGCAGCTCGGAGACAGGGGTGGTCTACGAGCAGTACTTC
NA TRBJ1-1 NA TRBV9 CASSASGRGGDEAFF TGTGCCAGCAGCGCGAGCGGGCGGGGTGGGGATGAAGCTTTCTTT
NA TRBJ1-2 NA TRBV5-1 CASSSGGTHYGYTF TGCGCCAGCAGCTCCGGGGGGACTCACTATGGCTACACCTTC
NA TRBJ1-5 few TRBV6-1 CASSEARGDNQPQHF TGTGCCAGCAGTGAAGCGCGAGGAGACAATCAGCCCCAGCATTTT
NA TRBJ2-7 NA TRBV6-5 CASSYSGHAYEQYF TGTGCCAGCAGTTACTCGGGCCACGCCTACGAGCAGTACTTC
NA TRBJ2-2 NA TRBV28 CACSVTGELFF TGTGCCTGTTCGGTTACCGGGGAGCTGTTTTTT
NA TRBJ2-7 NA TRBV7-7 CASSASAGYEQYF TGTGCTAGCAGCGCAAGCGCTGGTTACGAGCAGTACTTC
NA TRBJ1-5 NA TRBV20-1 CSASMVTNQPQHF TGCAGTGCTTCAATGGTAACGAATCAGCCCCAGCATTTT
TRBD1 TRBJ1-6 many TRBV3-1 CASSLDRVNSPLHF TGTGCCAGCAGCTTGGACAGGGTCAATTCACCCCTCCACTTT
NA TRBJ1-5 NA TRBV12-3/TRBV12-4 CASSPVQGNQPQHF TGTGCCAGCAGCCCCGTGCAGGGAAATCAGCCCCAGCATTTT
TRBD1 TRBJ1-4 few TRBV11-2 CASSLDIMRQGLEKLFF TGTGCCAGCAGCTTAGATATCATGAGACAGGGGCTAGAAAAACTGTTTTTT
NA TRBJ2-5 many TRBV29-1 CSVESAGFTQYF TGCAGCGTTGAGTCTGCGGGATTCACCCAGTACTTC
TRBD2 TRBJ2-1 NA TRBV12-5 CASGLTLAGGYNEQFF TGTGCTAGTGGTTTGACTCTAGCGGGGGGGTACAATGAGCAGTTCTTC
TRBD2 TRBJ2-3 few TRBV10-3 CAISERLAGGSTDTQYF TGTGCCATCAGTGAGCGACTAGCGGGGGGGAGCACAGATACGCAGTATTTT
NA TRBJ1-1 few TRBV4-3 CASSQDRGVAFF TGCGCCAGCAGCCAAGATAGGGGGGTAGCTTTCTTT
NA TRBJ2-5 few TRBV10-2 CASSLDRMRMETQYF TGCGCCAGCAGCTTGGACCGGATGCGAATGGAGACCCAGTACTTC
TRBD2 TRBJ2-3 many TRBV28 CASSLFRGGSVTDTQYF TGTGCCAGCAGTTTATTTCGGGGGGGCAGTGTCACAGATACGCAGTATTTT
NA TRBJ2-7 many TRBV5-1 CASSSPDSYEQYF TGCGCCAGCAGCTCTCCGGACAGTTACGAGCAGTACTTC
NA TRBJ2-3 NA TRBV12-5 CASGLVLGSAADTQYF TGTGCTAGTGGTTTGGTACTCGGGAGTGCGGCAGATACGCAGTATTTT
TRBD2 TRBJ2-7 few TRBV20-1 CSAQSGTTYEQYF TGCAGTGCTCAATCCGGGACTACCTACGAGCAGTACTTC
NA TRBJ2-7 NA TRBV12-3/TRBV12-4 CASSLGGGPVSREQYF TGTGCCAGCAGTTTAGGTGGGGGGCCGGTTTCGAGAGAGCAGTACTTC
NA TRBJ1-1 many TRBV5-1 CASSLPGAENTEAFF TGCGCCAGCAGCTTGCCAGGGGCTGAGAACACTGAAGCTTTCTTT
TRBD2 TRBJ2-1 few TRBV3-1 CASSRGLAGVVYNEQFF TGTGCCAGCAGCCGTGGACTAGCGGGGGTAGTCTACAATGAGCAGTTCTTC
TRBD1 TRBJ2-7 NA TRBV7-2 CASSPMTGDYEQYF TGTGCCAGCAGCCCGATGACAGGGGACTACGAGCAGTACTTC
NA TRBJ2-1 NA TRBV2 CASSEEGRAEFF TGTGCCAGCAGTGAAGAGGGGCGAGCGGAGTTCTTC
NA TRBJ1-1 NA TRBV5-5 CASSPDDLQNTEAFF TGTGCCAGCAGCCCCGACGACCTACAGAACACTGAAGCTTTCTTT
TRBD1 TRBJ1-2 NA TRBV7-9 CASSPRTGAEYYGYTF TGTGCCAGCAGCCCGCGGACAGGGGCCGAGTACTATGGCTACACCTTC
NA TRBJ1-2 few TRBV4-1 CASSQGAVGYNYGYTF TGCGCCAGCAGCCAGGGGGCTGTGGGGTATAACTATGGCTACACCTTC
TRBD2 TRBJ2-7 few TRBV4-2 CASSQDLAGGHYEQYF TGTGCCAGCAGCCAAGATTTGGCGGGGGGCCACTACGAGCAGTACTTC
TRBD2 TRBJ2-5 NA TRBV11-2 CASSRNTGGLAGVVETQYF TGTGCCAGCAGCCGCAATACAGGGGGGCTAGCGGGAGTGGTGGAGACCCAGTACTTC
TRBD1 TRBJ2-7 NA TRBV6-1 CASSRTGVSSYEQYF TGTGCCAGCAGTAGGACAGGGGTAAGCTCCTACGAGCAGTACTTC
TRBD2 TRBJ2-3 NA TRBV7-9 CASSFTSGYRTDTQYF TGTGCCAGCAGCTTCACTAGCGGATATCGCACAGATACGCAGTATTTT
NA TRBJ2-1 NA TRBV20-1 CSARRGDTYNEQFF TGCAGTGCTAGAAGGGGTGATACCTACAATGAGCAGTTCTTC
NA TRBJ1-2 many TRBV12-3/TRBV12-4 CASSLSGMGYTF TGTGCCAGCAGTTTGTCCGGGATGGGCTACACCTTC